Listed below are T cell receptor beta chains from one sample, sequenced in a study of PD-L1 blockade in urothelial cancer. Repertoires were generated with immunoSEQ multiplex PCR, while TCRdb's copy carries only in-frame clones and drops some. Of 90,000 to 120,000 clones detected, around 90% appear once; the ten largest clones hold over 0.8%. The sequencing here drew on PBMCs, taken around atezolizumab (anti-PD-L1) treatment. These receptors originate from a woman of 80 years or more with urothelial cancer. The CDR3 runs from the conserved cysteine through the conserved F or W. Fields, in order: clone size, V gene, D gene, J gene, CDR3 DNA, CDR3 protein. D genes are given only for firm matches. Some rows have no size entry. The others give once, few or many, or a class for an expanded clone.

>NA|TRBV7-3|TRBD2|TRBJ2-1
TGTGCCAGCAGCAAAACCGGGACTAGCTACAATGAGCAGTTCTTC
CASSKTGTSYNEQFF
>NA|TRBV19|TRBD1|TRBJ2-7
TGTGCCAGTACCTCGACAGGGAACTCCTACGAGCAGTACTTC
CASTSTGNSYEQYF
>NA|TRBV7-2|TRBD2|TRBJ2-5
TGTGCCAGCAGCTTAGGGCTTTCTAGCGGAGGGGAGACCCAGTACTTC
CASSLGLSSGGETQYF
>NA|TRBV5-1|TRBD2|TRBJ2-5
TGCGCCAGCAGCTTAGAATTAGCGGGAGGAAAAGAGACCCAGTACTTC
CASSLELAGGKETQYF
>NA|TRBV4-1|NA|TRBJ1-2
TGCGCCAGCAGCCAAGATCAGGGGATCATCTATGGCTACACCTTC
CASSQDQGIIYGYTF
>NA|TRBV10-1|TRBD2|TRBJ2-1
TGCGCCAGCAGTGCGTCTAGCGGGAGGGCCTCCTACAATGAGCAGTTCTTC
CASSASSGRASYNEQFF
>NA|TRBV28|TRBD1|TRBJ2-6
TGTGCCAGCAGTTCCGGGACAGGTCTATCTGGGGCCAACGTCCTGACTTTC
CASSSGTGLSGANVLTF
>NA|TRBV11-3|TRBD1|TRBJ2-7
TGTGCCAGCAGCTCTCAAGAGACAGGGGGCGGCGAGCAGTACTTC
CASSSQETGGGEQYF
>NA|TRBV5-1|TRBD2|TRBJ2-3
TGCGCCAGCAGCCGGTCGGCTAGCGGGAGCACAGATACGCAGTATTTT
CASSRSASGSTDTQYF
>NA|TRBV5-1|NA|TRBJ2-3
TGCGCCAGCAGCTTGCCCGGGACGACGAGGGGGGATACGCAGTATTTT
CASSLPGTTRGDTQYF
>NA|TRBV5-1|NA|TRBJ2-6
TGCGCCAGCACAACAGCTCCGACCGGGGCCAACGTCCTGACTTTC
CASTTAPTGANVLTF
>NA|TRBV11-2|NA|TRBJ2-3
TGTGCCAGCAGCTTCGACAGAGCTAGCACAGATACGCAGTATTTT
CASSFDRASTDTQYF
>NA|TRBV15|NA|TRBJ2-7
TGTGCCACCAGCAGAGCGTCTAGCGCCCCCTCCTACGAGCAGTACTTC
CATSRASSAPSYEQYF
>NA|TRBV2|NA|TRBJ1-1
TGTGCCAGCAGTGAGAGGACTACAGTTATGAACACTGAAGCTTTCTTT
CASSERTTVMNTEAFF
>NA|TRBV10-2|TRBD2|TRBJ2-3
TGCGCCAGCAGTGAGTCGAAGGGACTAGCCATACCCACAGATACGCAGTATTTT
CASSESKGLAIPTDTQYF
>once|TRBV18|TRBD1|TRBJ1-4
TGTGCCAGCTCACAAGACAGGGGGAATGAAAAACTGTTTTTT
CASSQDRGNEKLFF
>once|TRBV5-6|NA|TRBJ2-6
TGTGCCAGCAGCGTCGCTACGTCTGGGGCCAACGTCCTGACTTTC
CASSVATSGANVLTF
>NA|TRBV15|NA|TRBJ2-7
TGTGCCACCAGTACCGACGCAGAACCTGAGGGCGAGCAGTACTTC
CATSTDAEPEGEQYF
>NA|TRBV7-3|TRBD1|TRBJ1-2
TGTGCCAGCAGCTCTCCCGGGACAGGGGTCTATGGCTACACCTTC
CASSSPGTGVYGYTF
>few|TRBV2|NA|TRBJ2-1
TGTGCCAGCAGTGAGACTAGGAGCTACAATGAGCAGTTCTTC
CASSETRSYNEQFF
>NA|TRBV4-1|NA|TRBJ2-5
TGCGCCAGCAGCCAAGATAGAGGTAGCGCAGAGACCCAGTACTTC
CASSQDRGSAETQYF
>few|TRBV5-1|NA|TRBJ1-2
TGCGCCAGCAGCTTCGGGGTTAACTATGGCTACACCTTC
CASSFGVNYGYTF
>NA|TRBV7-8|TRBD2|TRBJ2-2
TGTGCCAGCAGCTTAGGCTCCAGCGGGAGGGGTCCCGGGGAGCTGTTTTTT
CASSLGSSGRGPGELFF
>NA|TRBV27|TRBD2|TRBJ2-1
TGTGCCAGCAGTCCCGAGAGCGGGAGGGGTATTGGGAATGAGCAGTTCTTC
CASSPESGRGIGNEQFF
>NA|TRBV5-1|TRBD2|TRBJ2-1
TGCGCCAGCAGCAAGGGAGGGGCAGTTCCCGATGAGCAGTTCTTC
CASSKGGAVPDEQFF
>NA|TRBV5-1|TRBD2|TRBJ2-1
TGCGCCAGCAGCTCCTCCGGGACTAGGCCGCATGAGCAGTTCTTC
CASSSSGTRPHEQFF
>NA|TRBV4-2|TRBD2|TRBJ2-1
TGTGCCAGCAGCCTTGCGGGGGGAGACTCCTACAATGAGCAGTTCTTC
CASSLAGGDSYNEQFF
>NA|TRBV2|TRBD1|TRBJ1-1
TGTGCCAGCAGTGGACAGGGTGTGGCTGAAGCTTTCTTT
CASSGQGVAEAFF
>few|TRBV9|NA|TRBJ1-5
TGTGCCAGCAGCGTAGAAGGGGTTCAGCCCCAGCATTTT
CASSVEGVQPQHF
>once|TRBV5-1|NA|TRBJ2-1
TGCGCCAGCAGCTTGGATGCCGGGAGTATCCACAATGAGCAGTTCTTC
CASSLDAGSIHNEQFF
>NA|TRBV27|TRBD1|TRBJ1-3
TGTGCCAGCAGTTTGGCCGGGACAGCTGGAAACACCATATATTTT
CASSLAGTAGNTIYF
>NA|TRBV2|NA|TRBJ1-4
TGTGCCAGCACCCCGCGGGGGGCGAGGGAAAAACTGTTTTTT
CASTPRGAREKLFF
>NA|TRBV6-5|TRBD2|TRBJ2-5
TGTGCCAGCCAGATCTCGGGAGGACAAGAGACCCAGTACTTC
CASQISGGQETQYF
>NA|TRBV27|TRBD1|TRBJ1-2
TGTGCCAGCAGTCCAACAGGGGGCGCGGGTGGCTACACCTTC
CASSPTGGAGGYTF
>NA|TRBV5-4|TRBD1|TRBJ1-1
TGTGCCAGCAGCCCCCCCCCGACAGGGCTGGCGTCTGAAGCTTTCTTT
CASSPPPTGLASEAFF
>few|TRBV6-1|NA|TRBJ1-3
TGTGCCAGCAGTGAAGGGCACCCTTCGGGGGTAGTCTCTGGAAACACCATATATTTT
CASSEGHPSGVVSGNTIYF
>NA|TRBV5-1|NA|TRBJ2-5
TGCGCCAGCAGCTCAGGGACATCGGGGGAGACCCAGTACTTC
CASSSGTSGETQYF
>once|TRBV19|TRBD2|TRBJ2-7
TGTGCCAGTGGAGCGGGAGGAAAATACGAGCAGTACTTC
CASGAGGKYEQYF
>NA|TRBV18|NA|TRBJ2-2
TGTGCCAGCTCACAAGGAGTGAGCACCGGGGAGCTGTTTTTT
CASSQGVSTGELFF
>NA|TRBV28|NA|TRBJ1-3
TGTGCCAGCAGTTCCCGCGGCCGCGGAAACACCATATATTTT
CASSSRGRGNTIYF
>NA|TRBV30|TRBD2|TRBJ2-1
TGTGCCTGGAGTGCTAGCGGGGCCTACAATGAGCAGTTCTTC
CAWSASGAYNEQFF
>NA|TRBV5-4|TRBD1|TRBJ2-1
TGTGCCAGCAGCGCGCAGGACAGGGGTCATGAGCAGTTCTTC
CASSAQDRGHEQFF
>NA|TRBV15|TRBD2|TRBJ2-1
TGTGCCACCAGCAGAGATCTCGTAGCGGGAGGCGGCGAGCAGTTCTTC
CATSRDLVAGGGEQFF
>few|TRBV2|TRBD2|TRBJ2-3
TGTGCCAGCAGTGGACTAGCTCCAGATACGCAGTATTTT
CASSGLAPDTQYF
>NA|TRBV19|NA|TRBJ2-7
TGTGCCAGTAGTACCCATTACAGGGCAGAGTACGAGCAGTACTTC
CASSTHYRAEYEQYF
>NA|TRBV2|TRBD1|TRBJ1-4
TGTGCCAGCAGCGACAGGGTCGGAAATGAAAAACTGTTTTTT
CASSDRVGNEKLFF
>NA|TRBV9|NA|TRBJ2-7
TGTGCCAGCGGCCCCCCGGGAGACGTCCCGGGCGAGCAGTACTTC
CASGPPGDVPGEQYF